The clone carrying this TCR beta chain was observed once. V was pared by 7 bases and J by 0 bases, with 12 bases between. The CDR3 totals 14 residues. Per germline, CDR1 SGHAT and CDR2 FQNNGV. The entry originates in a study of blood T cell repertoires in COVID-19. Study at large: Sites in the United States, Italy and Spain provided acute and convalescent COVID-19 samples. T cells, B-cell-depleted T cells, or PBMCs provided the cDNA or gDNA that served as material.

The authors' processing: The authors estimated nucleated cell counts from reference gene primer amplification. TCRdb's copy holds only in-frame clones and misses some; the assay was immunoSEQ multiplex PCR. That table furnishes V, J and clone size, whereas the DNA furnished D and trimming. The sample carries about 320,000 clones, 80% to 90% recorded once. This TCR came from a woman between 45 and 60 years old with acute or convalescent COVID-19. The sample taken for sequencing was peripheral blood. This sequence joins TRBV11-2 and TRBJ1-1, with a possible D match to TRBD1 (6 bases). CDR3 bases: TGTGCCAGCACCCTAGACAGGTTGAACACTGAAGCTTTCTTT. Encoded protein: CASTLDRLNTEAFF.